This T cell receptor (beta chain) was recorded in a study of blood T cell repertoires in COVID-19. On the study more broadly: From T cells, B-cell-depleted T cells, or PBMCs came the material, which was cDNA or gDNA.

Those who participated ranged in age from about 18 to 89 years and resided in about two dozen US areas. Two negative PCRs, clearance, or symptom resolution characterized the recovered Cohort 3 donors. Assay used: immunoSEQ multiplex PCR; TCRdb lists only in-frame clones, some missing. The table has over 200,000 clones, 70% to 90% seen once. CDR1 MNHEY and CDR2 SMNVEV come from the germline V gene (reference sequence). The CDR3 consists of 14 residues. Trimming took off 7 bases at V and 4 bases at J, with 16 bases between the two ends. The sample taken for sequencing was PBMCs or T cells enriched from blood (not recorded which). This receptor was obtained from a man aged 30 to 45 who had recovered from COVID-19. The rearrangement joins TRBV27 to TRBJ1-2, with D tentatively TRBD1 (6 bases). The CDR3 DNA reads TGTGCCAGCACCAAACTCTCGGACAGCTATGGCTACACCTTC. Amino acids: CASTKLSDSYGYTF.